The table lists the clone carrying this TCR beta chain with a few counts. Antigen: not known. Each patient was aged 18 to 65 and had newly diagnosed hyperthyroidism of under 2 months' duration. The data are from a study of T cells in Graves' hyperthyroidism and ophthalmopathy. Study-wide findings and caveats: Ophthalmopathy got predicted by the model a median around six months before its onset. Among clonotypes expanded in thyroid above 0.001, most were also found in blood.

Germline V lookup: CDR1 SGHAT, CDR2 FQNNGV. The CDR3 consists of 15 residues. V was clipped by 4 bases and J by 7 bases; unmatched bases: 8. TCR beta CDR3 region amplification was performed from RNA transcripts. HTBI primers were used for first-round RT-PCR of the TCR CDR3. TCRdb itself ran the multiplex PCR reads through MiXCR, one entry per CDR3 protein. The sample holds hundreds of thousands of distinct CDR3 sequences; 15% to 20% are singletons and the top ten take 3.5% to 4%. The specimen was blood. The receptor was isolated from a woman aged 25 to 39 with Graves' hyperthyroidism. The chain uses TRBV11-2 and TRBJ2-1; the match to TRBD2 covers 9 bases. This CDR3 reads CASSSSGLADNEQFF. The CDR3 DNA is TGTGCCAGCAGCTCCTCGGGACTAGCAGATAATGAGCAGTTCTTC.